This T cell receptor (beta chain) was observed in a study of T cells in Graves' hyperthyroidism and ophthalmopathy. Researchers amplified the TCR beta CDR3 regions from RNA transcripts. First-round RT-PCR of the TCR CDR3 relied on the HTBI primer set. Each CDR3 protein is one row after TCRdb ran MiXCR on the multiplex PCR reads. Of hundreds of thousands of distinct CDR3 sequences in the sample, less than 25% were seen once. The germline V and J ends were trimmed by 4 bases and 0 bases, with 13 bases remaining between them. Germline loops: CDR1 SGHRS, CDR2 YFSETQ. The CDR3 has 16 amino acids. Sequenced material: blood. The gene calls are TRBV5-1 and TRBJ2-2, with D tentatively TRBD2 (6 bases). The TCR comes from a man aged 25 to 40 with Graves' ophthalmopathy. The CDR3, as DNA: TGCGCCAGCAGCACGGGGGACTCTTCGAACACCGGGGAGCTGTTTTTT. It yields the protein CASSTGDSSNTGELFF.